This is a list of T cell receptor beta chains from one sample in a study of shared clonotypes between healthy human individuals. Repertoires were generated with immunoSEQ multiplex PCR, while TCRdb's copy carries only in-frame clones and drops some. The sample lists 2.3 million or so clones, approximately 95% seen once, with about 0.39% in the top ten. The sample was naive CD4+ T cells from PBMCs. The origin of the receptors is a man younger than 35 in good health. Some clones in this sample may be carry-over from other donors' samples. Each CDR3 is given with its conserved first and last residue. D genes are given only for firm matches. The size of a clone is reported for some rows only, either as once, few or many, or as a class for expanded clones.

DNA: TGTGCCAGCAGCTCAGGGACAGGGATGACCGGGGAGCTGTTTTTT
CDR3: CASSSGTGMTGELFF
J: TRBJ2-2
size: -
D: TRBD1
V: TRBV7-8

DNA: TGTGCCAGCAGCTCGCCCCTGTTGGCTATGGCTTTCTTT
CDR3: CASSSPLLAMAFF
J: TRBJ1-1
size: few
D: -
V: TRBV5-4

DNA: TGTGCCAGCAGCCTAAACAGGGGAAATCAGCCCCAGCATTTT
CDR3: CASSLNRGNQPQHF
J: TRBJ1-5
size: -
D: TRBD1
V: TRBV6-5

DNA: TGTGCCAGCAGCGGACAGGGTTCGGATCAGCCCCAGCATTTT
CDR3: CASSGQGSDQPQHF
J: TRBJ1-5
size: -
D: TRBD1
V: TRBV2

DNA: TGTGCCAGCAGCCCAAGTACTACCCCTGGAAACACCATATATTTT
CDR3: CASSPSTTPGNTIYF
J: TRBJ1-3
size: -
D: -
V: TRBV5-4

DNA: TGTGCCAGCAGTTTGGGGGTCTCTCAGCCCCAGCATTTT
CDR3: CASSLGVSQPQHF
J: TRBJ1-5
size: once
D: -
V: TRBV27

DNA: TGTGCCAGCAGCCAAGAAGCTGGGACAAACAGAAACACCATATATTTT
CDR3: CASSQEAGTNRNTIYF
J: TRBJ1-3
size: -
D: -
V: TRBV4-2

DNA: TGTGCCAGCAGCTTAGCCGGCAGATCTATTGGCTACACCTTC
CDR3: CASSLAGRSIGYTF
J: TRBJ1-2
size: once
D: -
V: TRBV7-2

DNA: TGTGCCTGGAGTTTGGGCCGGGCAGGGTTTTCGGGTAATGAAAAACTGTTTTTT
CDR3: CAWSLGRAGFSGNEKLFF
J: TRBJ1-4
size: -
D: -
V: TRBV30

DNA: TGTGCCGGGGACAGGATCCAAGAGACCCAGTACTTC
CDR3: CAGDRIQETQYF
J: TRBJ2-5
size: -
D: TRBD1
V: TRBV7-9

DNA: TGTGCCAGCAAAAAGAATGAAAAACTGTTTTTT
CDR3: CASKKNEKLFF
J: TRBJ1-4
size: -
D: -
V: TRBV25-1

DNA: TGTGCCAGCAGAGCGGGACAGGGGTTCGGGGAGCTGTTTTTT
CDR3: CASRAGQGFGELFF
J: TRBJ2-2
size: -
D: TRBD1
V: TRBV6-4

DNA: TGTGCCAGCAGGGCCAGACAGGGTTCCAATGAGCAGTTCTTC
CDR3: CASRARQGSNEQFF
J: TRBJ2-1
size: once
D: TRBD1
V: TRBV6-5